This T cell receptor (beta chain) was profiled in a study of blood T cell repertoires in COVID-19 (dated by TCRdb to the early 2020s). With respect to the entire study: Samples from collaborators originated in the United States, Italy and Spain and spanned both the acute and convalescent phases of COVID-19. The prospective study material was composed of cDNA or gDNA derived from T cells, B-cell-depleted T cells, or PBMCs. The dataset comprised deeply sampled blood TCRbeta repertoires from subjects exposed to, actively infected with, or recovered from COVID-19. The repertoires were released in a freely available public database intended as a resource for research on the immune response to SARS-CoV-2. The samples were drawn from the first 160 participants of the ongoing ImmuneRACE study and from over a thousand subjects provided by 6 global collaborators. Sample metadata almost always included a de-identified subject ID, COVID-19 status, age in years and sex. Where available, HLA class I and class II types were obtained from metadata supplied by the sample provider rather than from assay-based typing. The paper's findings and limits, for the study overall: How much clinical and demographic metadata was included differed by source and by participant, and the metadata was provided uncurated.

The immunoSEQ Assay, a bias-controlled multiplex PCR, was used to amplify TCRbeta CDR3 regions from genomic DNA. Per the source publication's procedure: Within the assay, amplification of reference gene primers was used to estimate how many nucleated cells each sample contained. To quantify the absolute abundance of each unique TCRbeta CDR3 rearrangement, sequence reads were collapsed and filtered. For each sample, productive Simpson clonality was calculated as the square root of Simpson's diversity index over productive rearrangements. TCRdb stores this immuneACCESS table with in-frame sequences only. Part of the clones is absent; in the studies checked, under half of the shortfall reflects unresolved V genes, and no reason is known for the rest. V and J calls and clone size come straight from that table; D and trimming were deduced from the DNA. The sample profile shows about 140,000 clones; about 80% of them were found once. 3% to 4.5% of the sample lies in the top ten.

In regard to this clone: The target of this receptor is not known. Per-base qualities were not stored, and no clone one base away is much larger.

V sheds 3 bases and J sheds 5 bases, leaving 8 bases between their ends. There are 12 amino acids in the CDR3, from cysteine to phenylalanine inclusive. Only the CDR3 DNA stays, 36 bases, in frame from base 1. The germline V gene provides CDR1 SGDLS and CDR2 YYNGEE. Whole blood was collected in K2EDTA tubes by collaborating institutions according to the institutions' own protocols. For TCRbeta analysis, collaborators shipped samples as frozen whole blood, isolated PBMCs, or DNA extracted from either of those sample types. The TCR comes from a woman in her sixties with acute or convalescent COVID-19. This chain joins TRBV9 to TRBJ2-5; a weak D assignment points to TRBD2 (5 bases agree). Sample: peripheral blood. The CDR3 region: CASSDGGETQYF. The DNA is as follows: TGTGCCAGCAGCGACGGCGGGGAGACCCAGTACTTC.